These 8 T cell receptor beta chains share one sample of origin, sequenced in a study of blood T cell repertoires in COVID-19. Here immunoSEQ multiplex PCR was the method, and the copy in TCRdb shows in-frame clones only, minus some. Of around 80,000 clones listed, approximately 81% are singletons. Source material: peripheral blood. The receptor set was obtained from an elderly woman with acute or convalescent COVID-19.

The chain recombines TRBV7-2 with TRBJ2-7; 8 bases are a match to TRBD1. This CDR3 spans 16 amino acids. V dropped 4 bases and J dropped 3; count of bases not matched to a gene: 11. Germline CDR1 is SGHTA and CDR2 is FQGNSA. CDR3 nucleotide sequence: TGTGCCAGCAGCTCCAGGACAGGGCCGAACCACTACGAGCAGTACTTC. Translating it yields CASSSRTGPNHYEQYF. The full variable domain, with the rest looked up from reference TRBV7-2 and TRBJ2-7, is GAGVSQSPSNKVTEKGKDVELRCDPISGHTALYWYRQSLGQGLEFLIYFQGNSAPDKSGLPSDRFSAERTGGSVSTLTIQRTQQEDSAVYLCASSSRTGPNHYEQYFGPGTRLTVT.

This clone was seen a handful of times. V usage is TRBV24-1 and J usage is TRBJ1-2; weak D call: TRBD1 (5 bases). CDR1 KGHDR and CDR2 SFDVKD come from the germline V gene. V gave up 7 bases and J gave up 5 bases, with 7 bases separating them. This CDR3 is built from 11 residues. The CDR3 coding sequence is TGTGCCACCAGACGGGGGTATGGCTACACCTTC. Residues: CATRRGYGYTF.

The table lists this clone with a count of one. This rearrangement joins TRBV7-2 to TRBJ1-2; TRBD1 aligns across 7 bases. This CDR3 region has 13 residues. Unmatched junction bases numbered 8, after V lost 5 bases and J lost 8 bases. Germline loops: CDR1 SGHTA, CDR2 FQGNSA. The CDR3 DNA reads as TGTGCCAGCAGCCGCCGGGACAGCTACGGCTACACCTTC. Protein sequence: CASSRRDSYGYTF.

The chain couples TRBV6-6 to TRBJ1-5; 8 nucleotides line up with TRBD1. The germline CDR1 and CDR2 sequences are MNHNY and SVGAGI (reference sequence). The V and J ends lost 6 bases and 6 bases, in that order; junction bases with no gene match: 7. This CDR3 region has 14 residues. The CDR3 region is CASSPDRGSQPQHF. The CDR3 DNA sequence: TGTGCCAGCAGCCCCGACAGGGGCAGTCAGCCCCAGCATTTT.

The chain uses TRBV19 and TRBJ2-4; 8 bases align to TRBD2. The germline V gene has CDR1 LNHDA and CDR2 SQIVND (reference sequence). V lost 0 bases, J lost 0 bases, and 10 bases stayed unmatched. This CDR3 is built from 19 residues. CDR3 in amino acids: CASSIESGQAGVAKNIQYF. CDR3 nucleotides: TGTGCCAGTAGTATAGAATCGGGGCAAGCGGGGGTAGCCAAAAACATTCAGTACTTC.

CDR3 in DNA: TGTGCCAGCAGTTACTCCCGGGTACAGCCCCAGCATTTT. This gives the protein CASSYSRVQPQHF. V gene TRBV6-5 combines with J gene TRBJ1-5; D not certain. The CDR3 has 13 amino acids. Between the trimmed V and J ends, which lost 0 bases and 7 bases, there was a span of 7 bases. Germline loops: CDR1 MNHEY, CDR2 SVGAGI.

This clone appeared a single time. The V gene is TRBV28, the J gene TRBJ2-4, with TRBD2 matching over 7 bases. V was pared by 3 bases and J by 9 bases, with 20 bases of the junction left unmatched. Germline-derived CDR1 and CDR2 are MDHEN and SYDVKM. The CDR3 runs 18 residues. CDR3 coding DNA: TGTGCCAGCAGTTTCCCCCCCTATACGGCAGTGCGGGAGAGCATTCAGTACTTC. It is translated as CASSFPPYTAVRESIQYF.

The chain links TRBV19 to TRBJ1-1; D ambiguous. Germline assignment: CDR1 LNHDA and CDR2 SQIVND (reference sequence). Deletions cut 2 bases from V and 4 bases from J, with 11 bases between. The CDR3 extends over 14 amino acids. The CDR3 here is CASSITRSGTEAFF. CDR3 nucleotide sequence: TGTGCCAGTAGTATAACGCGGAGTGGCACTGAAGCTTTCTTT.